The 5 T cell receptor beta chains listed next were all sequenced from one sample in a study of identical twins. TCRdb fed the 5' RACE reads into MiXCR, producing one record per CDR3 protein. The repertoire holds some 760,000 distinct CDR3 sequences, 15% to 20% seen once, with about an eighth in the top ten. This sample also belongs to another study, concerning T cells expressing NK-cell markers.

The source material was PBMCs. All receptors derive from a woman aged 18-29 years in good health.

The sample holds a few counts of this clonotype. As DNA, the CDR3 is TGTGCCAGCAGCGTATGGGATGCCACAGATACGCAGTATTTT. Protein product: CASSVWDATDTQYF. This chain connects TRBV9 to TRBJ2-3; D unresolved. Trimming removed 1 base at V and 2 bases at J, with 8 bases between. The length of the CDR3 is 14 residues. The germline gives CDR1 SGDLS, CDR2 YYNGEE. Drawing the rest from reference TRBV9 and TRBJ2-3, the complete variable domain is DSGVTQTPKHLITATGQRVTLRCSPRSGDLSVYWYQQSLDQGLQFLIQYYNGEERAKGNILERFSAQQFPDLHSELNLSSLELGDSALYFCASSVWDATDTQYFGPGTRLTVL.

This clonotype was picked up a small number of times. The CDR3 spells CASSGGDVATNEKLFF. DNA of the CDR3: TGTGCCAGCAGCGGAGGGGACGTTGCAACTAATGAAAAACTGTTTTTT. The rearrangement uses TRBV9 and TRBJ1-4; the D gene is possibly TRBD1 (5 bases). CDR1 is SGDLS, CDR2 YYNGEE, per germline. There are 16 residues in the CDR3. The ends were cut back, 3 bases at V and 0 bases at J, with 12 bases in the middle. The whole variable domain, remainder taken from reference TRBV9 and TRBJ1-4, is DSGVTQTPKHLITATGQRVTLRCSPRSGDLSVYWYQQSLDQGLQFLIQYYNGEERAKGNILERFSAQQFPDLHSELNLSSLELGDSALYFCASSGGDVATNEKLFFGSGTQLSVL.

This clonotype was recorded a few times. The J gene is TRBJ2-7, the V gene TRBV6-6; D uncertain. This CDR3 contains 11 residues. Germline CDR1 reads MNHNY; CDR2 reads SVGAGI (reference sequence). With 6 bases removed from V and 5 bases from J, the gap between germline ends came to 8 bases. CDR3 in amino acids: CASSARDEQYF. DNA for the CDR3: TGTGCCAGCAGCGCACGGGACGAGCAGTACTTC.

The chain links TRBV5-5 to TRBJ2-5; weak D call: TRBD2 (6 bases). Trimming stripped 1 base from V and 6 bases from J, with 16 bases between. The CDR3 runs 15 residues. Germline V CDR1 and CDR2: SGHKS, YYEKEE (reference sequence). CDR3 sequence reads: CASSLRLVAPKTQYF. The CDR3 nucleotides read TGTGCCAGCAGCTTGAGACTAGTTGCACCGAAGACCCAGTACTTC.

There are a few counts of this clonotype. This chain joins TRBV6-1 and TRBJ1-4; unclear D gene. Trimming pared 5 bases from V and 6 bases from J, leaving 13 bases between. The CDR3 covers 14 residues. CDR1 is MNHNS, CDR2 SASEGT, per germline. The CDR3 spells CASSTPGLDEKLFF. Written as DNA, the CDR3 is TGTGCCAGCAGTACCCCGGGCCTGGATGAAAAACTGTTTTTT.